These T cell receptor beta chains were read from a single sample in a study of identifying expanded T cells in peripheral blood. Data came from immunoSEQ multiplex PCR; TCRdb stores just in-frame clones and leaves some out. The sample records 50,000 or so clones, more than 70% being singletons. Sequencing was performed on blood. The receptors were gathered from a person aged 18 to 75 in good health. The CDR3 runs from the conserved cysteine through the conserved F or W. The listing skips clone size in some rows; elsewhere it reads once, few, many or a size class.

cdr3_aa v_call clone_size cdr3_length j_call
CASSLARGDLPEAFF TRBV7-2 . 15 TRBJ1-1
CASSLVTGKLGNTIYF TRBV11-2 . 16 TRBJ1-3
CASSQYGTYEQYF TRBV7-2 . 13 TRBJ2-7
CASSLGSGIEQFF TRBV27 . 13 TRBJ2-1
CASTFMGGDSGNTIYF TRBV5-6 . 16 TRBJ1-3
CASSPRDRLRIYEQYF TRBV27 . 16 TRBJ2-7
CASSLGGGGSYEQYF TRBV7-9 . 15 TRBJ2-7
CASSTRDRPYEQYF TRBV21-1 once 14 TRBJ2-7
CASSSTTGAKFF TRBV9 . 12 TRBJ2-1
CASSLAYLTGGSSEAFF TRBV7-2 once 17 TRBJ1-1
CASSLDRVATDTQYF TRBV4-1 . 15 TRBJ2-3
CASSPGQGPYEQYF TRBV19 . 14 TRBJ2-7
CASSIGKGAGYEQYF TRBV19 . 15 TRBJ2-7
CASSVSGLGNEQFF TRBV9 . 14 TRBJ2-1
CASRNYKTGLDTIYF TRBV6-5 . 15 TRBJ1-3
CASSSRGVTEAFF TRBV28 . 13 TRBJ1-1
CASSLPLAGGSGANVLTF TRBV5-4 . 18 TRBJ2-6
CASSQERGAHYGYTF TRBV4-2 . 15 TRBJ1-2
CASSLRTGGGRNTEAFF TRBV5-6 . 17 TRBJ1-1
CASGQGGGTEAFF TRBV10-3 . 13 TRBJ1-1
CASTAGLGGEKLFF TRBV5-1 . 14 TRBJ1-4
CASSQGQYF TRBV3-2 . 9 TRBJ2-7
CAISEPPPYEQYF TRBV10-3 . 13 TRBJ2-7
CSVEVRGISRDRKHEAFF TRBV29-1 . 18 TRBJ1-1
CASPASREGYGYTF TRBV2 . 14 TRBJ1-2
CASSDYIGGRNEQFF TRBV9 . 15 TRBJ2-1
CASSARRTGGFETQYF TRBV5-6 . 16 TRBJ2-5
CASSLEARAHEQYF TRBV7-6 . 14 TRBJ2-7
CASSSPDRLTDTQYF TRBV5-6 . 15 TRBJ2-3
CASSDRGEQYF TRBV2 few 11 TRBJ2-7
CASGLVPIHSTDTQYF TRBV12-5 few 16 TRBJ2-3
CASSFGWATDTQYF TRBV5-6 . 14 TRBJ2-3
CASSLDGEITEAFF TRBV7-8 . 14 TRBJ1-1
CASSPQGTSKAGELFF TRBV7-3 few 16 TRBJ2-2
CASSSRKGTGDEQYF TRBV13 . 15 TRBJ2-7
CASSMISANTGELFF TRBV6-5 . 15 TRBJ2-2
CASSPGTGNTKTQYF TRBV7-7 . 15 TRBJ2-5
CASSLRDHTDTQYF TRBV5-1 . 14 TRBJ2-3
CASSPKAQGSGNTIYF TRBV18 . 16 TRBJ1-3
CASGAISGANVLTF TRBV6-1 . 14 TRBJ2-6
CASSIGLAGPWEREQYF TRBV19 . 17 TRBJ2-7
CASSLGTRLGGYTF TRBV7-2 . 14 TRBJ1-2
CATQTGDHGYTF TRBV6-6 . 12 TRBJ1-2
CASSAGTENIQYF TRBV5-4 few 13 TRBJ2-4
CASSRGGTDTQYF TRBV4-2 . 13 TRBJ2-3
CASSLGSDRGRDGYTF TRBV28 . 16 TRBJ1-2
CASSRQGQNEKLFF TRBV6-1 . 14 TRBJ1-4
CASSPGTGTRAGGYTF TRBV18 . 16 TRBJ1-2
CASRRTSGGETQYF TRBV7-2 . 14 TRBJ2-5
CASSANWNTEAFF TRBV6-1 . 13 TRBJ1-1
CASSFVDRGDYGYTF TRBV28 . 15 TRBJ1-2